These T cell receptor beta chains were read from a single sample in a study of vaccination and CD4 T cells after COVID-19. No antigen is known for these receptors. One entry per CDR3 protein, called by TCRdb with MiXCR from the PCR reads. The sample yields approximately 20,000 distinct CDR3 sequences, roughly 60% seen once. The input for sequencing was CD4+ T cells from blood, cultured in vitro, taken before SARS-CoV-2 vaccination. Receptor source: a human donor who received a COVID-19 vaccine. Both conserved end residues are part of each CDR3. Each record gives: D gene, J gene, clone size, V gene, CDR3 DNA, CDR3 protein. The D gene is left open where the match is weak. Clone size is given for some rows only: seen once, a few or many times, or a class if the clone is expanded.

NA | TRBJ1-1 | NA | TRBV6-5 | TGTGCCAGCAGTTACTGGGATTTGAACACTGAAGCTTTCTTT | CASSYWDLNTEAFF
NA | TRBJ2-7 | few | TRBV10-3 | TGTGCCATCAGCCCTAGGGAAGGCGAGCAGTACTTC | CAISPREGEQYF
TRBD2 | TRBJ2-2 | NA | TRBV7-2 | TGTGCCAGCAGCTTCATGACTAGCGGGGGGGTGAACACCGGGGAGCTGTTTTTT | CASSFMTSGGVNTGELFF
NA | TRBJ2-7 | NA | TRBV30 | TGTGCCTGGAGTCTTCTAGGGCAATCCTACGAGCAGTACTTC | CAWSLLGQSYEQYF
NA | TRBJ1-3 | few | TRBV10-3 | TGTGCCATCAGTGAGAGGGTCTACTCTGGAAACACCATATATTTT | CAISERVYSGNTIYF
TRBD2 | TRBJ2-5 | few | TRBV20-1 | TGCAGTGCTAGAGACACTAGCGGGGGACAAGAGACCCAGTACTTC | CSARDTSGGQETQYF
NA | TRBJ1-6 | NA | TRBV30 | TGTGCCTGGACGTTCGGGACGGCGAGCTCCTATAATTCACCCCTCCACTTT | CAWTFGTASSYNSPLHF
NA | TRBJ1-2 | NA | TRBV18 | TGTGCCAGCTCACCCACAGAGAACTATGGCTACACCTTC | CASSPTENYGYTF
TRBD2 | TRBJ2-3 | NA | TRBV20-1 | TGCAGTGCCGCCCCCCAGCGGGGGGGTACAGATACGCAGTATTTT | CSAAPQRGGTDTQYF
TRBD1 | TRBJ1-1 | NA | TRBV20-1 | TGCAGTGCTCAGCCCTGGGACAGGGGAATGAACACTGAAGCTTTCTTT | CSAQPWDRGMNTEAFF
TRBD2 | TRBJ2-5 | few | TRBV7-8 | TGTGCCAGCAGCCCTCGGTGGGGGGGGAATAGGGAGACCCAGTACTTC | CASSPRWGGNRETQYF
TRBD1 | TRBJ2-3 | NA | TRBV5-1 | TGCGCCAGCAGCTTACCCAGGGGGCGTACAGATACGCAGTATTTT | CASSLPRGRTDTQYF
NA | TRBJ2-7 | NA | TRBV11-3 | TGTGCCAGCTCCGGGACGGATGACTACGAGCAGTACTTC | CASSGTDDYEQYF
NA | TRBJ1-2 | NA | TRBV9 | TGTGCCAGCAGCGTAGAGGCAGGACGGAACTATGGCTACACCTTC | CASSVEAGRNYGYTF
TRBD1 | TRBJ1-2 | NA | TRBV20-1 | TGCAGTGCCCCGAGAACAGGGGGCCAGCTTTATGGCTACACCTTC | CSAPRTGGQLYGYTF
NA | TRBJ2-5 | NA | TRBV27 | TGTGCCAGCAGTTTGGGTCCCCAAGAGACCCAGTACTTC | CASSLGPQETQYF
TRBD2 | TRBJ2-3 | few | TRBV7-2 | TGTGCCAGCAGCTCGCCGGGAGGCCGGGCACTTGAGGATACGCAGTATTTT | CASSSPGGRALEDTQYF
NA | TRBJ1-2 | NA | TRBV20-1 | TGCAGTGCTAGATCACAGTTTAACTATGGCTACACCTTC | CSARSQFNYGYTF
TRBD1 | TRBJ2-1 | few | TRBV6-1 | TGTGCCAGCAGTGATACCGGGACAGGGTTCTACAATGAGCAGTTCTTC | CASSDTGTGFYNEQFF
NA | TRBJ2-7 | NA | TRBV6-4 | TGTGCCCGGGGAGGTTCCTACGAGCAGTACTTC | CARGGSYEQYF
NA | TRBJ1-6 | NA | TRBV6-1 | TGTGCCAGCATGAGCGGTGGAGCTACCTATAATTCACCCCTCCACTTT | CASMSGGATYNSPLHF
NA | TRBJ1-2 | NA | TRBV4-2 | TGTGCCAGCAGCCAAAGAGGCACCCGAGAGGCGAACTATGGCTACACCTTC | CASSQRGTREANYGYTF
TRBD2 | TRBJ2-1 | once | TRBV20-1 | TGCAGTGCTAGAGATAGGCGGGGGGGTTACAATGAGCAGTTCTTC | CSARDRRGGYNEQFF
NA | TRBJ2-3 | NA | TRBV19 | TGTGCCAGTAGCCTATTTCAGGGAGATACGCAGTATTTT | CASSLFQGDTQYF
TRBD1 | TRBJ2-7 | NA | TRBV29-1 | TGCAGCCCTCGGGGGGACAGGGGTCCTTACGAGCAGTACTTC | CSPRGDRGPYEQYF
NA | TRBJ1-5 | few | TRBV7-8 | TGTGCCAGCAGCTTAGCGTATAGGGTGGATTATCAGCCCCAGCATTTT | CASSLAYRVDYQPQHF
TRBD2 | TRBJ2-3 | NA | TRBV12-3/TRBV12-4 | TGTGCCAGCACCGTAGCGGGGGGCACAGATACGCAGTATTTT | CASTVAGGTDTQYF
TRBD1 | TRBJ2-1 | NA | TRBV30 | TGTGCCTGGAGCAGCGCCACAGGGGACAATGAGCAGTTCTTC | CAWSSATGDNEQFF
NA | TRBJ1-1 | NA | TRBV6-1 | TGTGCCAGCACCGAAAGAGACTGGGGGGGGGACGAAGCTTTCTTT | CASTERDWGGDEAFF
TRBD1 | TRBJ1-5 | few | TRBV15 | TGTGCCACCAGCAGAGACAGGGGGAGCGTTTATCAGCCCCAGCATTTT | CATSRDRGSVYQPQHF
NA | TRBJ2-5 | NA | TRBV10-3 | TGTGCCATCAGTGAGATTAGGGGAGAGACCCAGTACTTC | CAISEIRGETQYF
NA | TRBJ1-2 | NA | TRBV6-1 | TGTGCCAGCAGTGTAGAAGATGGGAGGGGCTACACCTTC | CASSVEDGRGYTF
NA | TRBJ1-5 | NA | TRBV19 | TGTGCCAGTAGTATATTTCAGGGCAATCAGCCCCAGCATTTT | CASSIFQGNQPQHF
NA | TRBJ1-6 | once | TRBV30 | TGTGCCTGGAGTGTAGGGGGAACCAATTCACCCCTCCACTTT | CAWSVGGTNSPLHF
TRBD2 | TRBJ2-7 | NA | TRBV6-5 | TGTGCCAGCAGTTCTACAGCGGGGCCCTACGAGCAGTACTTC | CASSSTAGPYEQYF
TRBD1 | TRBJ1-2 | NA | TRBV29-1 | TGCAGCGTTGAAGATCGGGCAGGGGGCCTTGGCTACACCTTC | CSVEDRAGGLGYTF
NA | TRBJ2-1 | NA | TRBV24-1 | TGTGCCACCAGTGATTCCAGGGGGGAATACAATGAGCAGTTCTTC | CATSDSRGEYNEQFF
TRBD1 | TRBJ1-2 | NA | TRBV12-3/TRBV12-4 | TGTGCCAGCAGTCCCTCCGGGACAGTTTATGGCTACACCTTC | CASSPSGTVYGYTF
NA | TRBJ1-4 | NA | TRBV18 | TGTGCCAGCTCACCACTAGGGTCCAATGAAAAACTGTTTTTT | CASSPLGSNEKLFF
TRBD1 | TRBJ1-2 | NA | TRBV30 | TGTGCCTGGGCGGACAGGGGGCTAGATGGCTACACCTTC | CAWADRGLDGYTF
NA | TRBJ1-5 | once | TRBV19 | TGTGCCAGTAGTATAACCGGTAGCAATCAGCCCCAGCATTTT | CASSITGSNQPQHF
TRBD2 | TRBJ2-4 | NA | TRBV15 | TGTGCCACCAGCAGAGACCCGTCTAGCGGGGGGCTAGCCAAAAACATTCAGTACTTC | CATSRDPSSGGLAKNIQYF
TRBD1 | TRBJ1-1 | NA | TRBV18 | TGTGCCAGCTCAGGGGACAGGGCGGACACTGAAGCTTTCTTT | CASSGDRADTEAFF
TRBD1 | TRBJ2-4 | NA | TRBV6-1 | TGTGCCAGCAGAGGGGGACAGGCCAATAAAAACATTCAGTACTTC | CASRGGQANKNIQYF
NA | TRBJ1-2 | NA | TRBV7-9 | TGTGCCAGCAGCTTAGACGGTCCAGGACTCTATGGCTACACCTTC | CASSLDGPGLYGYTF
TRBD1 | TRBJ1-2 | few | TRBV19 | TGTGCCAGTAGTCCGGGACAGGGGATTTGGGGCTACACCTTC | CASSPGQGIWGYTF
NA | TRBJ1-4 | NA | TRBV20-1 | TGCAGTGCTAGAGATCCCTCGACAGCCTCTAATGAAAAACTGTTTTTT | CSARDPSTASNEKLFF
NA | TRBJ2-3 | NA | TRBV15 | TGTGCCACCAGCAGAGTGGAGGGGGCAGATACGCAGTATTTT | CATSRVEGADTQYF
TRBD1 | TRBJ2-3 | NA | TRBV5-1 | TGCGCCAGCCGGGATACAGGGGGCACAGATACGCAGTATTTT | CASRDTGGTDTQYF
NA | TRBJ1-4 | NA | TRBV20-1 | TGCAGTGCTAGTCTAGGGGCGTCTAATGAAAAACTGTTTTTT | CSASLGASNEKLFF
NA | TRBJ2-2 | few | TRBV2 | TGTGCCAGCAGTAACAGGGAGGTCGGGGAGCTGTTTTTT | CASSNREVGELFF
TRBD1 | TRBJ1-5 | NA | TRBV6-5 | TGTGCCAGCAGTTGGGGACAGGGGAGCAATCAGCCCCAGCATTTT | CASSWGQGSNQPQHF
TRBD1 | TRBJ2-5 | NA | TRBV30 | TGTGCCTGGAGGGGGACAGGAGAGACCCAGTACTTC | CAWRGTGETQYF
TRBD2 | TRBJ2-5 | NA | TRBV6-9 | TGTGCCAGCCCGACTAGCGGGGGGGCCGGAGGGCAAGAGACCCAGTACTTC | CASPTSGGAGGQETQYF
TRBD2 | TRBJ2-1 | NA | TRBV12-3/TRBV12-4 | TGTGCCAGCAGTCGAGAACTAGCGGGGGGGCTCAATGAGCAGTTCTTC | CASSRELAGGLNEQFF
TRBD1 | TRBJ1-2 | NA | TRBV6-5 | TGTGCCAGCAGTTACTCGAGGGCAGGGGGCGTGGGCTACACCTTC | CASSYSRAGGVGYTF
TRBD1 | TRBJ2-1 | NA | TRBV5-1 | TGCGCCAGCAGTCTCACAGGGGCTTCCTACAATGAGCAGTTCTTC | CASSLTGASYNEQFF